This T cell receptor (beta chain) derives from a study of CD4 T cells in relation to SARS-CoV-2 and coronaviruses. CD4+ T cells from unexposed donors were obtained before the COVID-19 pandemic (2011-2018). Naive and memory CD4+ T cells were separated from cryopreserved PBMCs. Points on this clone: The antigen is undetermined.

The CDR3 runs 14 residues. Germline lookup yields CDR1 SGHRS and CDR2 YFSETQ. The trim removed 4 bases at V and 4 bases at J, leaving 3 bases unmatched. Broader study findings: According to naive versus memory sequencing, detected responses are memory recall, not newly primed. Around two thirds of donors had memory CD4+ clonotypes crossrecognizing SARS-CoV-2 and common cold coronavirus spike.

Naive and memory CD4+ T cell DNA was deep-sequenced without culture. Some clones are missing from TCRdb's copy, which holds only in-frame ones; the method was immunoSEQ multiplex PCR. The sample holds roughly 68,000 clones, just over 90% seen once. The receptor comes from a human donor in good health. The rearrangement links TRBV5-1 to TRBJ1-4, with 8 bases lining up with TRBD1. The sequenced sample was naive CD4+ T cells from PBMCs. Indicated subset: naive CD4+ T cells isolated by negative enrichment. The CDR3 DNA is TGCGCCAGCAGCCCGGGACAGGATAATGAAAAACTGTTTTTT. It yields the protein CASSPGQDNEKLFF.